The 9 T cell receptor beta chains reported below all come from one sample, sequenced in a study of spatial heterogeneity in lung cancer. The time point here: blood at routine non-recurrence follow-up after resection. TCRdb processed the 5' RACE reads anew with MiXCR; each CDR3 protein has one entry. In the table there are roughly 32,000 distinct CDR3 sequences, 8% to 13% of which are singletons. The specimen comprised PBMCs, sampled at follow-up. Receptors originate from a female donor with early-stage non-small cell lung cancer.

V gene TRBV5-5 combines with J gene TRBJ1-4; no reliable D call. The CDR3 covers 13 residues. Germline CDR1 is SGHKS and CDR2 is YYEKEE (reference sequence). Trimming shortened V by 1 base and J by 8 bases, and 9 bases separated the two germline ends. CDR3 residues: CASSLYPGEKLFF. In DNA, the CDR3 is TGTGCCAGCAGCTTGTATCCAGGAGAAAAACTGTTTTTT.

In its sample, this clonotype was seen many times. This chain links TRBV29-1 with TRBJ2-1; a possible D gene is TRBD2 (6 bases). V lost 8 bases to trimming and J lost 1 base, with 15 bases between them. The germline V gene has CDR1 SQVTM and CDR2 ANQGSEA. The CDR3 has 14 residues. The CDR3 loop is CSFFPGTSYNEQFF. In DNA, the CDR3 is TGCAGCTTTTTTCCCGGGACTTCCTACAATGAGCAGTTCTTC.

This clonotype was recorded at least ten times. This chain joins TRBV20-1 and TRBJ1-5; D is possibly TRBD1 (6 bases). Trimming removed 1 base at V and 4 bases at J, with 11 bases between. This CDR3 contains 14 residues. Germline V gene data show CDR1 as DFQATT and CDR2 as SNEGSKA (reference sequence). Here the CDR3 reads CSARGYRENQPQHF. CDR3 DNA sequence: TGCAGTGCTAGAGGATACAGGGAAAATCAGCCCCAGCATTTT.

This clonotype was counted a few times. This chain joins TRBV20-1 and TRBJ1-1, with TRBD1 matching 7 bases. The J segment lost 0 bases and the V segment lost 6 bases, leaving 4 bases of the junction unmatched. The CDR3 is 13 amino acids. CDR1 and CDR2 from the germline V gene are DFQATT and SNEGSKA (reference sequence). The CDR3 sequence is CSARDRLNTEAFF. The CDR3 DNA reads as TGCAGTGCGAGGGACAGATTGAACACTGAAGCTTTCTTT.

This rearrangement joins TRBV5-1 to TRBJ2-3; D remains ambiguous. In germline, CDR1 is SGHRS, CDR2 YFSETQ. Trimming left V 0 bases short and J 2 bases short, with 7 bases between. The CDR3 runs 14 residues. CDR3: CASSLDANTDTQYF. The DNA for the CDR3 is TGCGCCAGCAGCTTGGACGCGAACACAGATACGCAGTATTTT.

The V gene is TRBV28, the J gene TRBJ2-1; D is unresolved. The CDR3 is made up of 13 amino acids. Trimming left V 7 bases short and J 1 base short, with 8 bases between. In germline, CDR1 is MDHEN, CDR2 SYDVKM. CDR3 in DNA: TGTGCCAGCACCTACGGATCCTACAATGAGCAGTTCTTC. Amino acids: CASTYGSYNEQFF.

This clonotype was found many times. The genes are TRBV18 and TRBJ2-5; 9 bases fit TRBD1. Germline loops: CDR1 KGHSH, CDR2 LQKENI. This CDR3 spans 15 amino acids. The V segment lost 9 bases and the J segment 2 bases; nucleotides outside the gene matches: 10. In nucleotides, the CDR3 is TGTGCCAGTTTAGACCGGGACAGGGAACAAGAGACCCAGTACTTC. Translation: CASLDRDREQETQYF. Complete variable domain (other parts from reference TRBV18 and TRBJ2-5): NAGVMQNPRHLVRRRGQEARLRCSPMKGHSHVYWYRQLPEEGLKFMVYLQKENIIDESGMPKERFSAEFPKEGPSILRIQQVVRGDSAAYFCASLDRDREQETQYFGPGTRLLVL.

This clonotype was counted many times. V and J are TRBV3-1 and TRBJ2-7; no clear D. CDR3 length: 15 amino acids. Trimming shortened V by 0 bases and J by 2 bases, and 11 bases separated the two germline ends. Germline CDR1 reads LGHDT; CDR2 reads YNNKEL (reference sequence). CDR3 nucleotide sequence: TGTGCCAGCAGCCAAGATATCGGTAGCCCCTACGAGCAGTACTTC. Its translation is CASSQDIGSPYEQYF.

This clonotype was detected many times. J is TRBJ1-2 and V is TRBV28; TRBD1 matches 7 bases. Germline V gives CDR1 MDHEN, CDR2 SYDVKM. With 2 bases clipped from V and 7 bases from J, the junction kept 4 bases outside the gene matches. This CDR3 region has 13 residues. CDR3 loop: CASSLEDRRGYTF. In nucleotides, the CDR3 is TGTGCCAGCAGTTTAGAGGACAGGCGTGGCTACACCTTC.